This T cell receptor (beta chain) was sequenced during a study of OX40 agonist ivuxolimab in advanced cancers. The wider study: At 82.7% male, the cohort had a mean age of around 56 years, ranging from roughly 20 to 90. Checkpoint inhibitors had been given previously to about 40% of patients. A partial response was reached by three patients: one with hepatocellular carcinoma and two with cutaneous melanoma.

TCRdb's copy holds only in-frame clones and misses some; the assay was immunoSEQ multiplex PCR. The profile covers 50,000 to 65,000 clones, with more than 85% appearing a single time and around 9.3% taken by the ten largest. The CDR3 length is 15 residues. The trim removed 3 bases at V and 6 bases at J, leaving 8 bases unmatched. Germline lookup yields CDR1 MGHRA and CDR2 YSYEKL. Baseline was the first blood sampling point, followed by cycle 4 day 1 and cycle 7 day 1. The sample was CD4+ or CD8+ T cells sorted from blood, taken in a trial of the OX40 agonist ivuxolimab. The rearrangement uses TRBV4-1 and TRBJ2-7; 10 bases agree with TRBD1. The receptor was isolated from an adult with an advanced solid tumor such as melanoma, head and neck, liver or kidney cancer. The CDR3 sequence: CASSHHDRGLGEQYF. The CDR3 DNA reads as TGCGCCAGCAGCCATCACGACAGGGGGCTTGGCGAGCAGTACTTC.